This passage covers 2 T cell receptor beta chains from one sample sequenced in a study of blood T cell repertoires in COVID-19. TCRdb's table, derived via immunoSEQ multiplex PCR, lists solely in-frame clones and lacks some. The data show approximately 68,000 clones, with roughly 86% seen just once and roughly 14% held by the top ten. The sample comprised peripheral blood. The receptor source for this set is a woman aged 55 to 70 with acute or convalescent COVID-19.

This clone came up a few times. The V call is TRBV27, the J call TRBJ2-7; tentative D call: TRBD1 (5 bases). Germline V lookup: CDR1 MNHEY, CDR2 SMNVEV (reference sequence). This CDR3 contains 13 residues. Trimming removed 5 bases at V and 4 bases at J, with 12 bases between. In DNA form, the CDR3 reads TGTGCCAGCAGTCCAGGGCCTTATTACGAGCAGTACTTC. Protein product: CASSPGPYYEQYF.

The chain links TRBV7-6 to TRBJ2-3; 9 bases are shared with TRBD2. The CDR3 spans 16 residues. Germline V gene lookup returns CDR1 SGHVS and CDR2 FNYEAQ. V gave up 7 bases and J gave up 2 bases; unmatched junction bases: 10. The chain's CDR3 is CASTNRRGGDTDTQYF. CDR3 coding DNA: TGTGCCAGCACCAACCGTCGCGGGGGGGACACAGATACGCAGTATTTT.